This record concerns one TCR beta chain sequence. This clonotype was seen only a few times. Its antigen is unknown. Per-base qualities were not stored, and no clone one base away is much larger. This entry belongs to a study of T-cell reconstitution after alpha-beta-depleted transplantation in children (dated by TCRdb to about 2016). The study in broad terms: Using TCR repertoire profiling, the study quantitatively followed how T-cell immune reconstitution unfolded in children after TCRalphabeta/CD19-depleted allogeneic hematopoietic cell transplantation.

General conclusions and limits of the study: The apparently early alphabetaT-cell count recovery about two months after transplant was reportedly dependent on only several hundred rapidly expanded clones derived from non-depleted graft cells. Hyperexpanded clone frequencies declined over subsequent months; after one year, T-cell counts and TCRbeta diversity were mostly attributed to newly produced T cells. In some patients, the high TCRbeta diversity seen at day 60 was put down to recipient T cells and intrathymic progenitors that had survived conditioning.

The treatment or condition label on this specimen signifies: allogeneic hematopoietic cell transplantation with graft depleted of TCRalphabeta T cells and CD19 B cells. The children who served as transplant recipients had been given grafts of TCRalphabeta/CD19-depleted allogeneic hematopoietic cells. Libraries came from PCR. Reads for this sample came from an Illumina HiSeq 2500. Molecular barcoding was employed in the preparation of TCR libraries, with unique molecular identifiers being used to normalize TCRbeta repertoire quantification. The public reads were reanalyzed by TCRdb: fastp trimming at Q25, MiXCR alignment, in-frame beta chains only. Records with the same CDR3 protein are collapsed into one entry carrying the most frequent genes and DNA. The sample table lists 700,000 to 950,000 distinct CDR3 sequences, less than 20% of them with a count of one. Jointly, the top ten make up approximately 5% of the sample.

A distance of 13 bases separates the germline ends of V and J, which lose 11 bases and 5 bases respectively. Its CDR3 holds 12 amino acids, cysteine through phenylalanine. This entry keeps only the CDR3 DNA: 36 bases, framed from base 1. The germline V gene (reference sequence) gives CDR1 as SSHAT and CDR2 as FNYEAQ. This sequence uses TRBV7-7 and TRBJ2-1; 6 matching bases give a weak D call of TRBD1. The sequence came from a male patient younger than 18 who had a stem cell transplant for acute lymphoblastic leukemia, so the T cells may come from the graft donor. The material was PBMCs, mostly from graft donor cells, obtained 360 days after TCRalphabeta/CD19-depleted stem cell transplant. The CDR3 protein: CAVGTPDNEQFF. Read as DNA, the sequence is TGTGCCGTCGGGACACCTGACAATGAGCAGTTCTTC.